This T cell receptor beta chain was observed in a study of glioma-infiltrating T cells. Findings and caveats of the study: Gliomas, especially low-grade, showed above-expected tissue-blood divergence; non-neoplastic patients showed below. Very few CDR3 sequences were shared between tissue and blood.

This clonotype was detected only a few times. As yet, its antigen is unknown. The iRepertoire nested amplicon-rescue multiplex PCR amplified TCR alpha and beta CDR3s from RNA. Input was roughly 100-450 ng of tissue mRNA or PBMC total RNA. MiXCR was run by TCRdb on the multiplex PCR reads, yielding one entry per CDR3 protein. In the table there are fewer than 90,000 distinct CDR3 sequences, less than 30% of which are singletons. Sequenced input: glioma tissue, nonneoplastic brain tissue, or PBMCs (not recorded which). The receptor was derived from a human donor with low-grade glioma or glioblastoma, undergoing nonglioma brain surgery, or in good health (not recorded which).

The CDR3 DNA sequence: TGTGCCAGCAGTTTAGGACTAGCGGGAGCCGCCGAGACCCAGTACTTC. Protein product: CASSLGLAGAAETQYF. The chain recombines TRBV12-3 or TRBV12-4 with TRBJ2-5, with 12 bases matching TRBD2. CDR3 size: 16 residues. Germline trimming cut 1 base from V and 5 bases from J; bases unmatched to any gene: 5.